The entry below describes one T cell receptor (beta chain). Its target antigen remains unknown. No quality values exist for individual bases; no much larger clone is one base distant. This entry belongs to a study of cytomegalovirus exposure and HLA in healthy donors (dated by TCRdb to about 2017). Describing the broader study: In an earlier analysis of around 540 of the donors, 276 Gb of sequence data and 100 million or so unique TCR beta sequences from 180 million or so T cells were reported. Around 320 gigabases of sequencing data and 70 million to 85 million unique TCR sequences were included in an early release covering around 650 HLA-typed donors. Of the roughly 430 genotyped donors, over 65% fell in the genetic ancestry cluster associated with self-reported Caucasian donors. The study aimed to test whether cataloging public T cell receptors could reveal signatures of past pathogen exposure. The study used immunosequencing to profile the T cell repertoires of approximately 650 subjects and linked those repertoires to cytomegalovirus serostatus. A separate validation cohort of over 95 different subjects was used in addition to the 666-subject first cohort. To predict cytomegalovirus infection status, the study combined high-throughput TCR immunosequencing, statistical association of individual TCRs with disease status, and machine learning. A later analysis re-analyzed previously published TCR beta repertoires from 666 donors and added high-resolution HLA genotyping to study TCR occurrence patterns. Rather than drawing on any new phenotypic data, the later analysis identified candidate immune exposures from TCR beta sequences and the way those sequences occurred across donors. An earlier analysis of roughly 600 of the donors used high-throughput TCR beta sequencing to judge whether each TCR beta V gene segment behaved as functional or pseudogenic. Donor age, sex, ethnicity and CMV serostatus were collected together with the repertoire data. A later genetic analysis took genome-wide SNP genotypes for about 65% of the 666 donors and used that subset as a discovery cohort. All discovery cohort repertoires had been generated using a single sequencing platform. Both class I and class II loci were covered by HLA typing, at four-digit resolution. Typing coverage varied by locus: about 620-640 donors for A, B, C, DRB1 and DQB1; roughly 500 for DQA1; over 600 for DPA1; roughly 450 for DPB1. Because of strong linkage in the cohort, five DR-DQ haplotypes were treated as single units for association and clustering. Across about 370 genotyped donors of the cohort, an average of roughly 200,000 unique TCR beta nucleotide sequences per donor were sequenced, and about a sixth of those sequences were non-productive.

The cohort was made up of 666 healthy bone marrow donors. All cohort members were sampled while nominally healthy, although unrecorded immune exposures were likely present. The donor was CMV seronegative and belonged to the group of over 300 seronegative cohort members. A peripheral blood sample was collected from each donor, and TCR beta sequencing was performed on peripheral blood mononuclear cells. The Qiagen DNeasy Blood Extraction Kit was used to extract genomic DNA from the blood cell samples. The library was prepared using the immunoSEQ multiplex PCR assay. For the multiplex PCR, a mixture combining 60 forward primers for TCR Vbeta segments and 13 reverse primers for TCR Jbeta segments was used. The CDR3 region of rearranged TCR beta genes was amplified from genomic DNA with a multiplex PCR assay. The amplified TCR beta libraries were sequenced on the Illumina HiSeq System as 87-base-pair reads. The original pipeline was this. A later analysis counted approximately 74 million unique TCR beta chains across the 666 repertoires, and 9.5 million to 11 million of these chains were shared by at least two donors. A nearest-neighbor algorithm error-corrected the raw reads and collapsed the reads into unique sequences, merging closely related sequences to remove PCR and sequencing errors. CDR3 sequences were aligned to IMGT reference sequences to assign V, D and J gene segments. For a sequence to be retained, at least a six-nucleotide match to both a V gene segment and a J gene segment was required. Rearrangements were called productive when the CDR3 lacked stop codons and stayed in frame with V and J; all others were non-productive. CDR3 was defined according to IMGT convention as the region running from the second conserved V-encoded cysteine to the conserved J-encoded phenylalanine. The earlier analysis of fewer than 700 of the donors excluded sequences that lacked an unambiguous match to a single V gene segment. In an earlier analysis of 450 to 750 of the donors, a V segment was called functional when productive rearrangements were above 56.7%, and segregating when the standard deviation between donors exceeded 5%. A statistical classification framework was built to diagnose cytomegalovirus status from the catalog of TCR beta chain sequences. V and J gene assignment, in a later analysis, came from comparing TCR nucleotide sequences with IMGT/GENE-DB human TR gene sequences. The TCRdist pipeline was used in a later analysis to assign CDR3 sequences and most-parsimonious VDJ recombination scenarios. In a later analysis, each TCR beta chain was defined by its CDR3 amino acid sequence together with its V-gene family, and reads lacking a unique V-gene family were excluded. In a later analysis, 450 to 600 highly shared, low-generation-probability nucleotide sequences were removed to address suspected cross-contamination and a sequencing artifact. In a later analysis, a clonal expansion index was calculated for each public chain from normalized within-repertoire ranks of inferred template counts. In a later analysis, generation probabilities were computed with a VDJ recombination model fitted to out-of-frame rearrangements, and the resulting probabilities were checked against IGoR. In a later analysis, TCR-TCR, TCR-HLA and TCR-CMV co-occurrence was scored with hypergeometric tests, and a repertoire-size bias correction was applied to TCR pairs. To estimate false discovery rates, a later analysis permuted the HLA or CMV assignments 20 times. In a later analysis, co-occurring TCRs were grouped using DBSCAN, and TCRdist sequence similarity was added for clustering within HLA-allele-positive subsets. Repertoires with fewer than 30,000 or more than 120,000 public chains, plus five repertoires with anomalous nucleotide sharing, were excluded from co-occurrence clustering. TCRdb stores this immuneACCESS table with in-frame sequences only. Part of the clones is absent; in the studies checked, under half of the shortfall reflects unresolved V genes, and no reason is known for the rest. Clone size and V and J calls were adopted from that table, with D and trimming inferred from the DNA. This sample comprises roughly 180,000 clones, approximately 88% of them detected only once. The ten top clones hold around 0.93% of the sample.

The paper as a whole reports these results and caveats: Most TCR sequences were observed very rarely across donors, whereas some public TCRs were present in many individuals. In an earlier analysis of approximately 590 of the donors, most TCR beta V segments appeared in productive rearrangements about 90% or about 30% of the time, broadly matching IMGT annotations. In a later genetic analysis, a missense DCLRE1C variant was associated with V-gene and J-gene trimming of TCR beta chains, and the association was replicated in an independent cohort. A few of the identified cytomegalovirus-associated TCR beta chains were confirmed in vitro to be specific for cytomegalovirus antigens. Several of the top co-occurrence clusters appeared to be linked to parvovirus B19, influenza, CMV and Epstein-Barr virus, according to a later analysis. Linkage disequilibrium might explain the correlated functional status among segregating V segments, but an unknown experimental factor could not be excluded. The study listed approximately 160 TCR beta chains as associated with cytomegalovirus. The classifier was reported to diagnose cytomegalovirus status with high specificity and sensitivity in both the original and validation cohorts. HLA typing was unavailable for some donors at each locus, so association tests used only the typed subset. Compared with equally common non-associated chains, HLA-associated TCR beta chains in a later analysis were more clonally expanded and had lower generation probabilities. At a false discovery rate of 0.05, a later analysis linked 16,951 TCR beta sequences to specific HLA alleles. Most CMV-associated TCR beta chains appeared to be HLA-restricted in a later analysis, and the HLA associations seemed to be driven largely by CMV exposure. The authors suggested that the approach could potentially be extended to other disease states and immunological phenotypes. When HLA alleles, especially DR and DQ, strongly co-occurred, TCR associations were difficult to assign to individual alleles. In a later analysis, TCR association rates were found to vary across HLA loci, with the most associated TCRs seen for DRB1 alleles and the fewest for HLA-C alleles. In this cohort, only TCR beta chains were sequenced, and detectable features were limited by the absence of alpha or paired-chain data. Sequencing depth was assumed to be roughly uniform across donors in the presence/absence analyses, though that assumption may not hold. Immune exposure information for the cohort was limited to CMV serostatus. Because counts were too low, around 17 rarely observed V segments, including chromosome 9 orphons, were left out of the earlier analysis of about 620 of the donors. According to a later genetic analysis, donors in an Asian-associated ancestry cluster had fewer N-insertions in productive TCRs than the approximately 690-donor mean. A further reported finding was that TCR beta sequences accurately predicted the HLA-A and HLA-B alleles for most subjects in the first cohort. A cluster of highly shared sequence variants was judged likely to be a technical artifact of the sequencing pipeline.

The receptor was isolated from a man aged 25-45 years in good health and CMV-seronegative. Sequenced material: PBMCs.

The nucleotide sequence reads as follows: TGTGCCACCAGCAGAGATCCGGGACTAGCGAACAATGAGCAGTTCTTC. Its product reads: CATSRDPGLANNEQFF. The chain is made from TRBV15 and TRBJ2-1, with TRBD2 matching 10 junction bases. Per the germline V gene (reference sequence), LNHNV is the CDR1 and YYDKDF is the CDR2. For this chain, trimming is 0 bases at the V end and 5 bases at the J end, and the number of junction bases without a gene match is 4. The CDR3 has 16 amino acids, counting the end cysteine and phenylalanine. Only the CDR3 DNA is retained, 48 bases long and in frame from the first base. The CDR3 plus the reference TRBV15 and TRBJ2-1 genes for the other parts give the full variable domain: DAMVIQNPRYQVTQFGKPVTLSCSQTLNHNVMYWYQQKSSQAPKLLFHYYDKDFNNEADTPDNFQSRRPNTSFCFLDIRSPGLGDTAMYLCATSRDPGLANNEQFFGPGTRLTVL.